The 12 T cell receptor beta chains below come from one sample, sequenced in a study of cytomegalovirus exposure and HLA in healthy donors. PCR primers comprised 60 Vbeta and 13 Jbeta primers. The repertoire was sequenced with immunoSEQ multiplex PCR; TCRdb's copy has only in-frame clones and lacks some. The sample holds over 150,000 clones; roughly 80% are singletons and the top ten take 6% to 7.5%. The sequenced sample was PBMCs. The receptors were sampled from a man under 40 in good health and CMV-seropositive.

The V and J genes are TRBV5-1 and TRBJ1-2, with 8 bases fitting TRBD1. The CDR3 is made up of 14 amino acids. V lost 0 bases to trimming and J lost 6 bases; unmatched junction nucleotides: 4. Germline V gene lookup returns CDR1 SGHRS and CDR2 YFSETQ. CDR3 residues: CASSLGTGNHGYTF. The DNA of the CDR3 is TGCGCCAGCAGCTTGGGGACAGGGAATCATGGCTACACCTTC.

This clone was counted between two and nine times. Within the sample, other DNA sequences also encode this same CDR3. DNA of the CDR3: TGTGCCAGCAGCGTAGAGGGGGACGGAAACACCATATATTTT. Translation: CASSVEGDGNTIYF. The chain has TRBV9 and TRBJ1-3; D is possibly TRBD1 (6 bases). The CDR3 has 14 residues. The V end lost 0 bases, the J end lost 4 bases, and 8 bases lay between the germline ends. Germline V gene sequence: CDR1 SGDLS, CDR2 YYNGEE.

The CDR3 region is CATHPPRTGKDGYTF. CDR3 coding DNA: TGTGCCACCCATCCCCCTCGGACCGGGAAGGATGGCTACACCTTC. The J gene is TRBJ1-2, the V gene TRBV6-5, with D hard to call. The V and J ends lost 10 bases and 6 bases respectively, with 24 bases between them. Germline V lookup: CDR1 MNHEY, CDR2 SVGAGI. The CDR3 spans 15 residues.

The sample holds a few counts of this clone. The chain has TRBV10-3 and TRBJ2-7; possibly TRBD1 for D (6 bases). Germline CDR1 and CDR2: ENHRY and SYGVKD. Deletions cut 4 bases from V and 5 bases from J, with 15 bases between. CDR3 length equals 14 residues. The chain's CDR3 is CAISGGPGIDEQYF. The CDR3 nucleotides read TGTGCCATCAGTGGGGGGCCAGGCATCGACGAGCAGTACTTC.

This clone came up a few times. The chain couples TRBV2 to TRBJ2-7; a possible D gene is TRBD2 (6 bases). CDR3 length: 12 amino acids. The germline gives CDR1 SNHLY, CDR2 FYNNEI. V was cut by 6 bases and J by 7 bases, with 13 bases left in between. The CDR3 sequence is CASRRLGLEQYF. The CDR3 bases are TGTGCCAGCAGGAGACTAGGTTTGGAGCAGTACTTC.

This clone was seen only a few times. V usage is TRBV19 and J usage is TRBJ1-5; D is perhaps TRBD1 (5 bases). V was pared by 0 bases and J by 3 bases, with 9 bases between. CDR3 length: 15 residues. Germline V CDR1 and CDR2: LNHDA, SQIVND (reference sequence). In DNA form, the CDR3 reads TGTGCCAGTAGTATAGATCGGGGGATCAATCAGCCCCAGCATTTT. Translation gives CASSIDRGINQPQHF.

CDR3: CASSPGGSFEQFF. CDR3 coding DNA: TGTGCCAGCAGCCCCGGGGGTAGCTTTGAGCAGTTCTTC. The chain carries TRBV7-9 and TRBJ2-1; a weak D match, TRBD2 (6 bases). Deletions cut 5 bases from V and 9 bases from J, with 14 bases between. This CDR3 contains 13 residues. CDR1 SEHNR and CDR2 FQNEAQ come from the germline V gene (reference sequence). Full variable domain (rest looked up from reference TRBV7-9 and TRBJ2-1): DTGVSQNPRHKITKRGQNVTFRCDPISEHNRLYWYRQTLGQGPEFLTYFQNEAQLEKSRLLSDRFSAERPKGSFSTLEIQRTEQGDSAMYLCASSPGGSFEQFFGPGTRLTVL.

The chain links TRBV15 to TRBJ1-5; unclear D gene. This CDR3 region has 15 residues. Trimming shortened V by 3 bases and J by 2 bases, and 11 bases separated the two germline ends. In germline, CDR1 is LNHNV, CDR2 YYDKDF (reference sequence). CDR3 DNA sequence: TGTGCCACCAGCAGTGGCTCAGGTGGCAATCAGCCCCAGCATTTT. This sequence encodes CATSSGSGGNQPQHF. The full variable domain, its missing parts supplied by reference TRBV15 and TRBJ1-5, is DAMVIQNPRYQVTQFGKPVTLSCSQTLNHNVMYWYQQKSSQAPKLLFHYYDKDFNNEADTPDNFQSRRPNTSFCFLDIRSPGLGDTAMYLCATSSGSGGNQPQHFGDGTRLSIL.

This sequence joins TRBV10-1 and TRBJ2-1; 10 nucleotides match TRBD2. Germline V gives CDR1 WNHNN, CDR2 SYGVQD (reference sequence). CDR3 length: 14 amino acids. The junction had 9 bases not matched to a gene; V was cut back by 4 bases and J by 12 bases. The CDR3 sequence is CASSVALAGSVQFF. The DNA of the CDR3 is TGCGCCAGCAGTGTCGCACTAGCGGGAAGTGTGCAGTTCTTC.

The rearrangement uses TRBV5-1 and TRBJ2-3, with D maybe TRBD2 (6 bases). The CDR3 length is 16 residues. Germline values: CDR1 SGHRS, CDR2 YFSETQ. With 6 bases removed from V and 0 bases from J, the gap between germline ends came to 17 bases. For the CDR3, the DNA is TGCGCCAGCACTCGTTCGGCAGGGACTAGCACAGATACGCAGTATTTT. This encodes CASTRSAGTSTDTQYF.

This sequence joins TRBV28 and TRBJ2-5; a possible D gene is TRBD1 (6 bases). The germline CDR1 and CDR2 sequences are MDHEN and SYDVKM. The CDR3 contains 16 residues. The V and J ends lost 4 bases and 4 bases respectively, with 19 bases between them. This chain's CDR3 is CASSSDWGRGGETQYF. In DNA, the CDR3 is TGTGCCAGCAGTTCCGACTGGGGGAGAGGGGGAGAGACCCAGTACTTC.

This chain joins TRBV19 and TRBJ2-3, with 7 nucleotides matching TRBD2. CDR3 length equals 13 residues. V lost 6 bases to trimming and J lost 4 bases; unmatched junction nucleotides: 4. The germline gives CDR1 LNHDA, CDR2 SQIVND (reference sequence). CDR3 bases: TGTGCCAGTAGCGATACTAGCGCAGATACGCAGTATTTT. This sequence encodes CASSDTSADTQYF.